This T cell receptor beta chain appears in the sequencing data of a study of T cells in Graves' hyperthyroidism and ophthalmopathy. General study results and limits: Most thyroid-expanded clonotypes above 0.001 were also found in blood.

TCR beta CDR3 regions were amplified from RNA transcripts. HTBI primers drove first-round RT-PCR of the TCR CDR3. TCRdb processed the multiplex PCR reads anew with MiXCR; each CDR3 protein has one entry. The sample consists of 300,000 to 450,000 distinct CDR3 sequences, more than 11% of them appearing once. This clonotype was recorded at least ten times. Its target is unknown. The CDR3 covers 15 residues. Germline V CDR1 and CDR2: SGHNT, YENEEA. After removal of 3 bases from V and 0 bases from J, the junction contained 4 bases not matched to a gene. The study left out patients who had uncontrolled infection, other autoimmune disease, pregnancy or lactation.

The TCR sequence derives from a woman aged 55-70 years with Graves' hyperthyroidism. The chain employs TRBV11-3 and TRBJ2-7; 8 bases agree with TRBD2. Sequences were obtained from blood. In nucleotides, the CDR3 is TGTGCCAGCAGCTTGTTTAGCGGGGTCTCCTACGAGCAGTACTTC. Its protein product is CASSLFSGVSYEQYF.